This TCR beta chain is from a study of read filtering for tumor transcriptome and immune sequencing. Looking at the study overall: Per sample, TCR-region reads ranged about 3.5 to 11 million by IR-seq, roughly 85 to 1273 by RNA-seq. Study-level points and caveats: RNA-seq captured clonotypes less deeply and reliably than IR-seq.

Within the sample, this clonotype is medium-sized. Its matching antigen is unknown. The CDR3 sequence is 16 residues long. V shed 5 bases and J 4 bases; nucleotides not matched to a gene: 6. In germline, CDR1 is DFQATT, CDR2 SNEGSKA (reference sequence). Molecular barcoded adaptors covering alpha/delta and beta/gamma chains were used on roughly 400 ng RNA. TCRdb reprocessed the reads with MiXCR, giving one entry per CDR3 protein. The table lists under 35,000 distinct CDR3 sequences, approximately 18% of them singletons. The receptor's source is a donor at least 40 years old with multiple myeloma. Sequenced input: a population of CD138-negative cells sorted from bone marrow. The chain couples TRBV20-1 to TRBJ2-2; TRBD2 matches at 14 bases. The CDR3 loop reads CSAPGLAGVATGELFF. The CDR3 DNA is TGCAGTGCTCCGGGACTAGCGGGAGTTGCCACCGGGGAGCTGTTTTTT.